The rows below give T cell receptor beta chains drawn from one sample of a study of T cells in Graves' hyperthyroidism and ophthalmopathy. TCRdb re-called the multiplex PCR reads with MiXCR, one entry per CDR3 protein. The sample has roughly 750,000 distinct CDR3 sequences; around 15% are singletons. Sequenced sample: blood. The receptor set was obtained from a man aged 18 to 29 with Graves' hyperthyroidism. CDR3s include the opening cysteine and the closing phenylalanine or tryptophan. D genes are given only for firm matches. Clone size is given for some rows only: seen once, a few or many times, or a class if the clone is expanded.

CASLQSDEQFF	TGTGCCAGCCTACAAAGTGATGAGCAGTTCTTC	NA	TRBV5-8	NA	TRBJ2-1
CASSQEGLAGGLGTGELFF	TGTGCCAGCAGCCAAGAGGGACTAGCGGGAGGATTGGGCACCGGGGAGCTGTTTTTT	NA	TRBV4-2	TRBD2	TRBJ2-2
CSAISSGWNTDTQYF	TGCAGTGCTATTTCTAGCGGTTGGAACACAGATACGCAGTATTTT	many	TRBV20-1	TRBD2	TRBJ2-3
CASSRGLAGGPNEQFF	TGTGCCAGCAGTCGCGGACTAGCGGGAGGGCCCAATGAGCAGTTCTTC	many	TRBV12-3/TRBV12-4	TRBD2	TRBJ2-1
CASSLGDSPQHF	TGTGCCAGCAGCTTAGGGGACAGCCCCCAGCATTTT	many	TRBV7-2	TRBD1	TRBJ1-5
CASSYQWDPDTQYF	TGTGCCAGCAGTTACCAGTGGGATCCTGATACGCAGTATTTT	few	TRBV28	NA	TRBJ2-3
CSPYGRGGGRGNEQFF	TGCAGTCCCTACGGGCGTGGTGGCGGGAGGGGGAATGAGCAGTTCTTC	many	TRBV20-1	TRBD2	TRBJ2-1
CAPLGSYQPQHF	TGTGCCCCCTTAGGTAGCTATCAGCCCCAGCATTTT	NA	TRBV24-1	NA	TRBJ1-5
CASSRQAGDGYTF	TGTGCCAGCAGTCGACAGGCGGGGGATGGCTACACCTTC	few	TRBV4-2	NA	TRBJ1-2
CASSLGAASYEQYF	TGTGCCAGCAGCTTAGGGGCAGCGTCCTACGAGCAGTACTTC	many	TRBV11-3	NA	TRBJ2-7
CAWKIPNTQYF	TGTGCCTGGAAAATCCCTAATACGCAGTATTTT	many	TRBV30	NA	TRBJ2-3
CASSILGAMNTEAFF	TGTGCCAGTAGTATTCTGGGGGCTATGAACACTGAAGCTTTCTTT	many	TRBV19	NA	TRBJ1-1
CASSTGQLNQPQHF	TGTGCCAGTAGTACCGGACAACTCAATCAGCCCCAGCATTTT	few	TRBV19	NA	TRBJ1-5
CAWSVQGLGSEPQHF	TGTGCCTGGAGTGTACAGGGTCTGGGGTCGGAGCCCCAGCATTTT	NA	TRBV30	NA	TRBJ1-5
CASSGLANTGELFF	TGTGCCAGCTCGGGGCTAGCGAACACCGGGGAGCTGTTTTTT	few	TRBV14	NA	TRBJ2-2
CSAAWGLGGRPNEQFF	TGCAGTGCAGCGTGGGGGCTGGGCGGGAGACCCAATGAGCAGTTCTTC	NA	TRBV20-1	NA	TRBJ2-1
CASSKGFTDTQYF	TGTGCCAGTAGTAAAGGATTCACAGATACGCAGTATTTT	few	TRBV19	NA	TRBJ2-3
CSATTRGTGELFF	TGCAGCGCAACCACCCGAGGAACCGGGGAGCTGTTTTTT	few	TRBV29-1	NA	TRBJ2-2
CASSLSVRDRGEETQYF	TGTGCCAGCAGTTTATCTGTACGTGACAGGGGCGAAGAGACCCAGTACTTC	many	TRBV28	TRBD1	TRBJ2-5
CASSPLGGREQFF	TGTGCCAGCAGCCCCCTCGGGGGGAGGGAGCAGTTCTTC	few	TRBV5-6	TRBD2	TRBJ2-1
CASRAGFAPLHF	TGTGCCAGCAGGGCAGGGTTTGCACCCCTCCACTTT	many	TRBV28	NA	TRBJ1-6
CASRDSSNQPQHF	TGTGCCAGCAGGGACAGCAGCAATCAGCCCCAGCATTTT	many	TRBV12-3/TRBV12-4	NA	TRBJ1-5
CASSYDSTYEQYF	TGTGCCAGCAGTTACGACAGCACCTACGAGCAGTACTTC	many	TRBV6-6	NA	TRBJ2-7
CASSPESWGDEQYF	TGTGCCAGCAGCCCGGAGTCTTGGGGCGACGAGCAGTACTTC	many	TRBV28	NA	TRBJ2-7
CASTPDWGGTDTQYF	TGTGCCAGTACCCCAGACTGGGGGGGCACAGATACGCAGTATTTT	NA	TRBV19	NA	TRBJ2-3
CASSPVGQRNQPQHF	TGCGCCAGCAGCCCGGTGGGACAACGCAATCAGCCCCAGCATTTT	NA	TRBV4-1	NA	TRBJ1-5
CASSQFWDRQTNYGYTF	TGTGCCAGCAGCCAATTCTGGGATCGGCAGACTAACTATGGCTACACCTTC	NA	TRBV14	NA	TRBJ1-2
CASTNPYEQYF	TGTGCCAGCACCAACCCGTACGAGCAGTACTTC	many	TRBV9	NA	TRBJ2-7
CASSRATGGGTDTQYF	TGCGCCAGCAGCCGAGCGACAGGGGGCGGAACAGATACGCAGTATTTT	NA	TRBV5-1	TRBD1	TRBJ2-3
CATSRERQETQYF	TGTGCCACCAGCAGAGAGAGGCAAGAGACCCAGTACTTC	many	TRBV15	NA	TRBJ2-5
CASSQGRQDTEAFF	TGTGCCAGCAGCCAAGGCAGACAGGACACTGAAGCTTTCTTT	many	TRBV3-1	NA	TRBJ1-1
CASSPTRAAEAFF	TGTGCCAGCAGCCCAACCCGGGCAGCTGAAGCTTTCTTT	many	TRBV7-8	NA	TRBJ1-1
CASSLAGQGINEQFF	TGTGCCAGCAGCTTAGCAGGACAGGGCATCAATGAGCAGTTCTTC	many	TRBV7-9	TRBD1	TRBJ2-1
CASQREGLDTQYF	TGTGCCAGCCAGCGGGAGGGCCTCGATACGCAGTATTTT	many	TRBV28	TRBD2	TRBJ2-3
CASTRQSTDTQYF	TGTGCCAGCACCCGACAGTCCACAGATACGCAGTATTTT	many	TRBV11-2	NA	TRBJ2-3
CASSPDRGYGDTQYF	TGTGCCAGCAGCCCCGACAGGGGGTACGGAGATACGCAGTATTTT	many	TRBV11-3	TRBD1	TRBJ2-3
CASSPRGTGEETQYF	TGTGCCAGCAGTCCCCGAGGTACAGGGGAAGAGACCCAGTACTTC	few	TRBV27	TRBD1	TRBJ2-5
CATSGQTGTGYEQYF	TGTGCCACCAGTGGACAAACTGGGACGGGCTACGAGCAGTACTTC	few	TRBV24-1	NA	TRBJ2-7
CAISESTGPYTEAFF	TGTGCCATCAGTGAGTCGACAGGGCCCTACACTGAAGCTTTCTTT	many	TRBV10-3	TRBD1	TRBJ1-1
CASSEGLALDTGELFF	TGTGCCAGCAGCGAGGGACTAGCGCTCGACACCGGGGAGCTGTTTTTT	many	TRBV7-3	TRBD2	TRBJ2-2
CASSIALEIYNEQFF	TGTGCCAGCAGTATTGCCTTAGAGATCTACAATGAGCAGTTCTTC	NA	TRBV7-9	NA	TRBJ2-1
CASNDLAGAANEQFF	TGTGCCAGCAACGATCTAGCGGGGGCCGCCAATGAGCAGTTCTTC	many	TRBV28	TRBD2	TRBJ2-1
CASSAPGVSYNEQFF	TGTGCCAGCAGTGCACCCGGGGTCTCCTACAATGAGCAGTTCTTC	many	TRBV6-1	NA	TRBJ2-1
CSARQERTAEAFF	TGCAGTGCCCGCCAAGAACGGACAGCTGAAGCTTTCTTT	many	TRBV20-1	NA	TRBJ1-1
CSAIRDPNIQYF	TGCAGTGCTATCCGGGACCCAAACATTCAGTACTTC	many	TRBV20-1	NA	TRBJ2-4
CASSEAGTGFYGYTF	TGTGCCAGCAGTGAAGCCGGGACAGGGTTCTATGGCTACACCTTC	many	TRBV2	TRBD1	TRBJ1-2
CASSYPASAIGGYTF	TGTGCCAGCAGTTACCCCGCCTCGGCAATAGGAGGCTACACCTTC	NA	TRBV6-2/TRBV6-3	NA	TRBJ1-2
CASSLALGDSTDQETQYF	TGTGCCAGCAGCTTAGCGCTAGGGGACAGTACAGACCAAGAGACCCAGTACTTC	NA	TRBV7-2	TRBD1	TRBJ2-5
CASRSGNPYNEQFF	TGTGCCAGCAGAAGCGGGAATCCCTACAATGAGCAGTTCTTC	many	TRBV28	TRBD2	TRBJ2-1
CSVEEGSANTGELFF	TGCAGCGTTGAAGAAGGGTCAGCGAACACCGGGGAGCTGTTTTTT	NA	TRBV29-1	NA	TRBJ2-2